This TCR beta chain was captured by sequencing in a study of blood T cell repertoires in COVID-19. Assignments of participants to cohorts depended upon their own reported clinical history. Germline values: CDR1 MNHEY, CDR2 SVGAGI. The V and J ends lost 4 bases and 3 bases respectively, with 7 bases between them. CDR3 length: 13 amino acids. Libraries were prepared by immunoSEQ multiplex PCR; TCRdb keeps only in-frame clonotypes and omits some of them. The sample yields some 300,000 clones, roughly 90% seen once. The chain joins TRBV6-5 to TRBJ1-5, with a weak D call TRBD1 (5 bases). This sequence originates from a woman under 40 who had recovered from COVID-19. The source material was PBMCs or T cells enriched from blood (not recorded which). The CDR3 loop is CASSLDTNQPQHF. CDR3 DNA: TGTGCCAGCAGTTTGGACACCAATCAGCCCCAGCATTTT.